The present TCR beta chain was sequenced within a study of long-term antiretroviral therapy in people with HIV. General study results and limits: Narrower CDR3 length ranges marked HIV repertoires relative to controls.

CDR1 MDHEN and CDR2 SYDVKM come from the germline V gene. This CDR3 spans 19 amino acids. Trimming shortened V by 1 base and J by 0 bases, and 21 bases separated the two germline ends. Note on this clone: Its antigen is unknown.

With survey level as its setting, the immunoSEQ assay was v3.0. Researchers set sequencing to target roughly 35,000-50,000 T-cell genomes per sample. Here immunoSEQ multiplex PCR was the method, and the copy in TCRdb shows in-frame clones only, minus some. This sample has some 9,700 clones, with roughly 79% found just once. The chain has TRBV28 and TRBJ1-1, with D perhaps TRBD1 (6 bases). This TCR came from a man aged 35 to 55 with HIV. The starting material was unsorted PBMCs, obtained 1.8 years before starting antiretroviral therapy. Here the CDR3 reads CASSLLAGGYGQLNTEAFF. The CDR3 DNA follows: TGTGCCAGCAGTTTATTGGCTGGGGGGTACGGACAGTTGAACACTGAAGCTTTCTTT.